These T cell receptor beta chains were read from a single sample in a study of cytomegalovirus exposure and HLA in healthy donors. Data came from immunoSEQ multiplex PCR; TCRdb stores just in-frame clones and leaves some out. The table lists about 120,000 clones, over 65% of them singletons. The sequenced sample was PBMCs. The receptors were sampled from a man aged 40-50 years in good health and CMV-seropositive. CDR3s include the opening cysteine and the closing phenylalanine or tryptophan. The order of the fields is clone size, V gene, J gene, D gene, CDR3 protein, CDR3 DNA. D genes are given only for firm matches. The size entry is marked missing in some rows and otherwise reads once, few, many or a size class.

>once|TRBV19|TRBJ2-7|TRBD1
CASSTRTGYEQYF
TGTGCCAGTAGTACTCGGACAGGGTACGAGCAGTACTTC
>-|TRBV2|TRBJ2-2|-
CASSGRVRLFF
TGTGCCAGCAGTGGCCGGGTGAGGCTGTTTTTT
>-|TRBV28|TRBJ1-1|-
CASSDRNTEAFF
TGTGCCAGCAGCGACAGAAACACTGAAGCTTTCTTT
>-|TRBV5-1|TRBJ2-5|-
CASSQRDRRETQYF
TGCGCCAGCAGCCAGAGAGACAGGCGGGAGACCCAGTACTTC
>-|TRBV10-3|TRBJ2-3|-
CAISDRGSTDTQYF
TGTGCCATCAGTGACAGGGGATCGACAGATACGCAGTATTTT
>once|TRBV5-4|TRBJ2-1|-
CASSAAGIGPFF
TGTGCCAGCAGCGCAGCCGGGATTGGACCCTTCTTC
>-|TRBV11-2|TRBJ1-2|-
CASSLSEIYGYTF
TGTGCCAGCAGCTTAAGTGAGATCTATGGCTACACCTTC
>-|TRBV6-5|TRBJ2-1|TRBD1
CASSSNGQGAQEQFF
TGTGCCAGCAGTTCGAACGGACAGGGGGCACAGGAGCAGTTCTTC
>-|TRBV6-5|TRBJ1-2|-
CASMVGSGAYGYTF
TGTGCCAGCATGGTCGGTTCTGGAGCCTATGGCTACACCTTC
>-|TRBV4-2|TRBJ1-1|-
CASSLEQGTEAFF
TGTGCCAGCAGCTTGGAACAGGGAACTGAAGCTTTCTTT
>-|TRBV5-8|TRBJ1-2|TRBD1
CASGPDRPYGYTF
TGTGCCAGCGGACCGGACAGGCCCTATGGCTACACCTTC
>-|TRBV4-3|TRBJ2-3|TRBD2
CASSRTSEREDTQYF
TGCGCCAGCAGCCGGACTAGCGAAAGGGAAGATACGCAGTATTTT
>few|TRBV5-1|TRBJ1-2|-
CASRSGGGPTYGYTF
TGCGCCAGCAGGTCCGGGGGGGGTCCGACCTATGGCTACACCTTC
>few|TRBV4-1|TRBJ2-7|TRBD1
CASSQPDRGLYEQYF
TGCGCCAGCAGCCAGCCGGACAGGGGGCTCTACGAGCAGTACTTC
>-|TRBV27|TRBJ2-7|-
CASSLNRVMGEQYF
TGTGCCAGCAGTTTAAACAGGGTCATGGGAGAGCAGTACTTC
>-|TRBV29-1|TRBJ2-3|TRBD2
CSVGLAGSTDTQYF
TGCAGCGTTGGACTAGCGGGGAGCACAGATACGCAGTATTTT
>-|TRBV7-6|TRBJ1-2|TRBD1
CASSLGVWQGAYGYTF
TGTGCCAGCAGCTTAGGTGTCTGGCAGGGGGCCTATGGCTACACCTTC
>-|TRBV28|TRBJ2-4|TRBD2
CASSPILASGRARSSNIQYF
TGTGCCAGCAGTCCCATATTAGCTAGCGGGAGGGCCAGAAGTAGCAACATTCAGTACTTC
>-|TRBV2|TRBJ1-4|TRBD1
CASSMGQLNEKLFF
TGTGCCAGCAGTATGGGACAGCTTAATGAAAAACTGTTTTTT
>-|TRBV6-6|TRBJ1-1|-
CASSYSEGNTEAFF
TGTGCCAGCAGTTACTCGGAGGGGAACACTGAAGCTTTCTTT
>few|TRBV19|TRBJ2-2|TRBD1
CASRNRGDTGELFF
TGTGCCAGTAGGAACAGGGGGGACACCGGGGAGCTGTTTTTT
>-|TRBV4-2|TRBJ2-3|-
CASSFRGRQGTDTQYF
TGTGCCAGCAGCTTCCGAGGGAGGCAAGGTACAGATACGCAGTATTTT
>few|TRBV19|TRBJ2-1|TRBD1
CASSIAGTGGLNEQFF
TGTGCCAGTAGTATAGCTGGGACAGGGGGATTGAATGAGCAGTTCTTC
>-|TRBV19|TRBJ1-1|TRBD1
CASTLGQGVGRTEAFF
TGTGCCAGTACCCTCGGACAGGGGGTGGGGAGGACTGAAGCTTTCTTT
>-|TRBV14|TRBJ1-5|-
CASSQGNRQPQHF
TGTGCCAGCAGCCAAGGGAACAGACAGCCCCAGCATTTT
>-|TRBV27|TRBJ2-6|-
CASSLTQGTGANVLTF
TGTGCCAGCAGTCTTACTCAGGGGACTGGGGCCAACGTCCTGACTTTC
>-|TRBV2|TRBJ1-3|TRBD1
CASSLQGSGNTIYF
TGTGCCAGCAGCCTACAGGGGTCTGGAAACACCATATATTTT
>-|TRBV6-1|TRBJ1-4|-
CASRQTPGEKLFF
TGTGCCAGCAGGCAGACCCCGGGGGAAAAACTGTTTTTT
>-|TRBV11-1|TRBJ2-1|TRBD2
CASGVKGLAGSHNEQFF
TGTGCCAGCGGAGTGAAGGGACTAGCGGGATCGCACAATGAGCAGTTCTTC
>few|TRBV5-1|TRBJ2-1|-
CASSLGGGREQFF
TGCGCCAGCAGCTTAGGTGGGGGGAGAGAGCAGTTCTTC
>-|TRBV27|TRBJ1-3|TRBD1
CASGLVGQGGHTIYF
TGTGCCAGCGGTTTAGTGGGACAGGGGGGACACACCATATATTTT
>-|TRBV2|TRBJ1-4|TRBD1
CASTKEDRAMEKLFF
TGTGCCAGCACCAAGGAGGACAGGGCGATGGAAAAACTGTTTTTT
>few|TRBV2|TRBJ2-1|TRBD2
CATGPSGASSYNEQFF
TGTGCCACCGGGCCTAGCGGGGCCAGCTCCTACAATGAGCAGTTCTTC
>-|TRBV7-9|TRBJ1-2|TRBD1
CASSWGQPDHGYTF
TGTGCCAGCAGCTGGGGACAGCCTGACCATGGCTACACCTTC
>few|TRBV7-8|TRBJ2-2|-
CASSLGQASTGELFF
TGTGCCAGCAGCTTAGGCCAGGCGAGCACCGGGGAGCTGTTTTTT
>-|TRBV4-3|TRBJ2-7|TRBD1
CASSQERGGPENEQYF
TGCGCCAGCAGCCAAGAAAGAGGGGGCCCTGAGAACGAGCAGTACTTC
>once|TRBV6-6|TRBJ2-3|-
CASRRGQSLTDTQYF
TGTGCCAGCAGACGCGGACAGAGTTTAACAGATACGCAGTATTTT
>few|TRBV7-6|TRBJ1-1|-
CASSLGSTEAFF
TGTGCCAGCAGCTTAGGTTCTACTGAAGCTTTCTTT
>few|TRBV6-5|TRBJ1-1|-
CASRTPNTEAFF
TGTGCCAGCAGGACACCGAACACTGAAGCTTTCTTT
>-|TRBV7-2|TRBJ2-2|TRBD2
CASSLFREVSTGELFF
TGTGCCAGCAGCCTGTTCCGGGAGGTTAGCACCGGGGAGCTGTTTTTT
>few|TRBV25-1|TRBJ1-4|-
CASSPGGKKLFF
TGTGCCAGCAGTCCCGGGGGAAAGAAACTGTTTTTT